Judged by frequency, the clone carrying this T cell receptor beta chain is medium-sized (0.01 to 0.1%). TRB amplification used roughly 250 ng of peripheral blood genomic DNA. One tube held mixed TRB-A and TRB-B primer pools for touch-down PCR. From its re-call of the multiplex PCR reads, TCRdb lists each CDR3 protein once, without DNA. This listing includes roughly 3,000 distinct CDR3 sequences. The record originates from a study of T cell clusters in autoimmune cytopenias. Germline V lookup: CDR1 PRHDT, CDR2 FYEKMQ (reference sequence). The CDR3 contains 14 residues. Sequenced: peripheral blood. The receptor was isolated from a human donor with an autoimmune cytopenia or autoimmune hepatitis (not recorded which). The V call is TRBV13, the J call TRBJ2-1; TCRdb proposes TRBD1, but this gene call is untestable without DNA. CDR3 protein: CASSLGTENNEQFF.